This TCR beta chain was sequenced in a study of blood T cell repertoires in COVID-19. Study in general: Some COVID-19 samples were acute and others convalescent; all came from the United States, Italy and Spain. PBMCs, B-cell-depleted T cells, or T cells were the source of the cDNA or gDNA that made up the material.

Per germline, CDR1 SGHTA and CDR2 FQGNSA. The J segment lost 2 bases and the V segment lost 3 bases, leaving 4 bases of the junction unmatched. This CDR3 has 15 amino acids. Original handling: Reference gene primer amplification gave nucleated cell count estimates. The repertoire was sequenced with immunoSEQ multiplex PCR; TCRdb's copy has only in-frame clones and lacks some. The DNA gave D and trimming, while V, J and clone size come from that table. The data show about 120,000 clones, 65% to 90% seen once. This clonotype originated in an older man with acute or convalescent COVID-19. The sample comprised peripheral blood. The V call is TRBV7-2, the J call TRBJ2-5, with TRBD2 identical over 9 bases. The chain's CDR3 is CASSLVRGGQETQYF. The CDR3 DNA is TGTGCCAGCAGCTTGGTGCGGGGGGGACAAGAGACCCAGTACTTC.